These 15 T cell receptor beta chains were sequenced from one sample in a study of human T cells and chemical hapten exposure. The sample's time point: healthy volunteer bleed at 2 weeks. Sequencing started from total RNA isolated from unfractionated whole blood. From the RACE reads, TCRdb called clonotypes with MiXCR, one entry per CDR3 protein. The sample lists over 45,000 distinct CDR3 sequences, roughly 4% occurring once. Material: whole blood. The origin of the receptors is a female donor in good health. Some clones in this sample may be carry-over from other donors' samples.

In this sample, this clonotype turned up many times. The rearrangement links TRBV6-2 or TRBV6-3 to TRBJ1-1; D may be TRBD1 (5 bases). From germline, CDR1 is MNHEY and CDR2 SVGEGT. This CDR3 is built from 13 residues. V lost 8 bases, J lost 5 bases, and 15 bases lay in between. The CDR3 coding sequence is TGTGCCAGCCGAACCCAGGGATGGACTGAAGCTTTCTTT. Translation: CASRTQGWTEAFF.

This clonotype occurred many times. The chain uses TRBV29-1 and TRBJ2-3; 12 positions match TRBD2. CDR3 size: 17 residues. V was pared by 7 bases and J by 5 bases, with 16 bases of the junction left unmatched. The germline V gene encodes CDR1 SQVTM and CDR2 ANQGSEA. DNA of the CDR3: TGCAGCGCCGGTGGGCTAGCGGGGGGGCGAGATGGAGATACGCAGTATTTT. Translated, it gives CSAGGLAGGRDGDTQYF.

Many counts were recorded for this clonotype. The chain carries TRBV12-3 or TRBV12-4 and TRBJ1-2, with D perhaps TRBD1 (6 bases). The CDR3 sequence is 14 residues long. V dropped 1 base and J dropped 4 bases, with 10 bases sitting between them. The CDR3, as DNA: TGTGCCAGCAGTTTAGGAGGGGGGAGCTATGGCTACACCTTC. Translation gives CASSLGGGSYGYTF.

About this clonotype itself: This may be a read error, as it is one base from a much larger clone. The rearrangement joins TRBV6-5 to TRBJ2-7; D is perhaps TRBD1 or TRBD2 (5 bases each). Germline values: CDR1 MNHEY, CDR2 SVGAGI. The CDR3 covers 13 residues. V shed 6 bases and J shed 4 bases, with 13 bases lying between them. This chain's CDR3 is CASREEDKYEQYF. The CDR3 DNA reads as TGTGCCAGCAGGGAGGAGGACAAATACGAGCAGTACTTC.

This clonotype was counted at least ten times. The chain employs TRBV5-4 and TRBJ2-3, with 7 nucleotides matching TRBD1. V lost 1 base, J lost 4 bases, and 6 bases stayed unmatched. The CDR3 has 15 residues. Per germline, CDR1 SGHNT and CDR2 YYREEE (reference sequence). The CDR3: CASSLSKQGSDTQYF. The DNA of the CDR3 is TGTGCCAGCAGCTTGTCCAAACAGGGGTCAGATACGCAGTATTTT.

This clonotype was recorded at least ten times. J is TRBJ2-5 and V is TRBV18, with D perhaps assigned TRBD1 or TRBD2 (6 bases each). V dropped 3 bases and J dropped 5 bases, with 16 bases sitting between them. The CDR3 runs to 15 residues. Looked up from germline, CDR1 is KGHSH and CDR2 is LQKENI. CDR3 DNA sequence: TGTGCCAGCTCACCTTCGTGGGGGGCGGAGGAGACCCAGTACTTC. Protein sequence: CASSPSWGAEETQYF.

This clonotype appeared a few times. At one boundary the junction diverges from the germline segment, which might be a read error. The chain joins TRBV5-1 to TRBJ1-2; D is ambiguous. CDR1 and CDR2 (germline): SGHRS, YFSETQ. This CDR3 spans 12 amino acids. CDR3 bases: TGCGCCAGCAGTATTCTGGACTATGGCGACACCTTC. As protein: CASSILDYGDTF.

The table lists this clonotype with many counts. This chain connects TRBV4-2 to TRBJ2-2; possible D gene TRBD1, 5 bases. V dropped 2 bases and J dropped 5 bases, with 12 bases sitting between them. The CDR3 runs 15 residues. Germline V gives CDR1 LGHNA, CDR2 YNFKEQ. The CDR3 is CASSQSGLLTGELFF. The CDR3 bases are TGTGCCAGCAGCCAATCAGGGCTCTTAACCGGGGAGCTGTTTTTT.

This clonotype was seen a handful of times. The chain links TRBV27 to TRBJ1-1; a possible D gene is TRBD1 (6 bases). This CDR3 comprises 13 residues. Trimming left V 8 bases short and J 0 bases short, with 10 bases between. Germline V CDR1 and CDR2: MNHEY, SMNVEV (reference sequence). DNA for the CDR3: TGTGCCAGCCAAACAGGGATGAACACTGAAGCTTTCTTT. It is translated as CASQTGMNTEAFF.

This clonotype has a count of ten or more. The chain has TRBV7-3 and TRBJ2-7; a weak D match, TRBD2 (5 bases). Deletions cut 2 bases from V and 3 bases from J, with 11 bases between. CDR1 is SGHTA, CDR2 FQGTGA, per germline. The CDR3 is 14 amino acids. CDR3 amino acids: CASSLLPGFYEQYF. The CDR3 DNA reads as TGTGCCAGCAGCTTACTTCCGGGGTTCTACGAGCAGTACTTC.

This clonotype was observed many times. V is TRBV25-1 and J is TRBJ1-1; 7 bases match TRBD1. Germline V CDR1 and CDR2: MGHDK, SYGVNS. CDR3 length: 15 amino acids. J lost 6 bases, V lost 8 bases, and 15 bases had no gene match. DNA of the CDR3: TGTGCCAGCCGACAGGGATTGGGCAAAATCGCTGAAGCTTTCTTT. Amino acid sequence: CASRQGLGKIAEAFF.

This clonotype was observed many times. The CDR3 coding sequence is TGCGCCAGCAGCTTGGCCGGGGACAGGTCATATGGCTACACCTTC. Protein product: CASSLAGDRSYGYTF. This rearrangement joins TRBV5-1 to TRBJ1-2; 8 nucleotides agree with TRBD1. The J segment lost 5 bases and the V segment lost 0 bases, leaving 6 bases of the junction unmatched. Germline V gives CDR1 SGHRS, CDR2 YFSETQ. The CDR3 contains 15 residues. Filled out from reference TRBV5-1 and TRBJ1-2, the complete variable domain reads KAGVTQTPRYLIKTRGQQVTLSCSPISGHRSVSWYQQTPGQGLQFLFEYFSETQRNKGNFPGRFSGRQFSNSRSEMNVSTLELGDSALYLCASSLAGDRSYGYTFGSGTRLTVV.

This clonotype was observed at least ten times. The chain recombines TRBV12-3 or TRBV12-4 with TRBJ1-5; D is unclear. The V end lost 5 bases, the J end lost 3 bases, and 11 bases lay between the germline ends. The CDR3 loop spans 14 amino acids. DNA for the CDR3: TGTGCCAGCAGTCCTCTTGACGACAATCAGCCCCAGCATTTT. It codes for CASSPLDDNQPQHF.

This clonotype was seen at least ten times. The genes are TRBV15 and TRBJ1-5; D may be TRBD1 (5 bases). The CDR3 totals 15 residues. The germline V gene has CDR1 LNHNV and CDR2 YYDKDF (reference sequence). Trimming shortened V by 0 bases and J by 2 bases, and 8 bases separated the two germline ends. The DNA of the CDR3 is TGTGCCACCAGCAGAGATCTGGGGGGCAATCAGCCCCAGCATTTT. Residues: CATSRDLGGNQPQHF.

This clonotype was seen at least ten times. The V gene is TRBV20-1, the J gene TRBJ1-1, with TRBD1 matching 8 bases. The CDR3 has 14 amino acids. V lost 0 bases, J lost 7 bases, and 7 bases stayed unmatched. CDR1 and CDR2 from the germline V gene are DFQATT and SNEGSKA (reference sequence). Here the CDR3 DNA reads TGCAGTGCTAGAGATTTGGGACAGGCTCATGAAGCTTTCTTT. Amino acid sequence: CSARDLGQAHEAFF.